The T cell receptor (beta chain) under discussion was sequenced for a study of vaccination and CD4 T cells after COVID-19. Study information: A vaccine, either BNT162b2 or mRNA-1273, was given to participants in two doses.

A note on this clonotype: What it recognizes is unknown.

As to time point: late sampling 161 to 241 days after vaccination in three convalescent patients. Treatment in this sample: roughly ten-day PBMC culture with coronavirus spike peptide pools or control peptides (ViraFEST assay). The V gene's germline CDR1 is SGHTA and CDR2 FQGNSA. V gave up 5 bases and J gave up 0 bases, with 6 bases separating them. The CDR3 is 13 residues long. CD4+ T cells that had been cultured provided DNA sequenced with the Oncomine TCR Beta short-read assay. TCRdb reprocessed the PCR reads via MiXCR and lists one record per CDR3 protein. The sample lists approximately 22,000 distinct CDR3 sequences, around 39% occurring once.

This specimen consisted of CD4+ T cells from blood, cultured in vitro, obtained about 7 months after SARS-CoV-2 vaccination. The chain couples TRBV7-2 to TRBJ2-3; D not resolved. This sequence originates from a human donor who had recovered from COVID-19. CDR3 residues: CASSAASTDTQYF. As DNA, the CDR3 is TGTGCCAGCAGCGCCGCTAGCACAGATACGCAGTATTTT.